This is a list of T cell receptor beta chains from one sample in a study of T cells expressing NK-cell markers. TCRdb re-called the 5' RACE reads; one entry per CDR3 protein, DNA not given. Its listing shows roughly 150,000 distinct CDR3 sequences. Sequenced material: blood T cells: a sorted CD56 or NKG2C T cell subset, CD4+ or CD8+ T cells, or bulk PBMC T cells (not recorded which). These receptors were obtained from a woman aged 18 to 75 in good health. Each CDR3 is given with its conserved first and last residue. The order of the fields is J gene, V gene, CDR3 protein.

TRBJ2-2	TRBV12-3/TRBV12-4	CASSTAGTGSTGELFF
TRBJ2-1	TRBV5-1	CASSLTTGDYNEQFF
TRBJ2-2	TRBV5-5	CASSLADSANTGELFF
TRBJ2-1	TRBV5-1	CASSLNPDRATYNEQFF
TRBJ2-3	TRBV12-3/TRBV12-4	CASSFLRAQYF
TRBJ1-5	TRBV27	CASSPSNQPQHF
TRBJ2-7	TRBV7-3	CASSFRDSYEQYF
TRBJ1-6	TRBV9	CASSVVGTNSPLHF
TRBJ2-3	TRBV5-1	CASSLEVAGGPDTQYF
TRBJ1-5	TRBV16	CASSQFLTGASNQPQHF
TRBJ1-1	TRBV6-1	CASSRLRGQGEAFF
TRBJ2-6	TRBV5-1	CASSSQGGGANVLTF
TRBJ2-1	TRBV2	CASRFSSSGRNNEQFF
TRBJ2-3	TRBV9	CASSADRLVTDTQYF
TRBJ1-2	TRBV5-1	CASSPDPGTAYGYTF
TRBJ1-4	TRBV20-1	CSARRGNEKLFF
TRBJ2-7	TRBV5-1	CASSLRSTGGVSYEQYF
TRBJ2-5	TRBV24-1	CATSGASGSYQETQYF
TRBJ1-1	TRBV6-1	CASSEGDGTKWGNTEAFF
TRBJ2-7	TRBV7-2	CASSLAPFTYEQYF
TRBJ1-3	TRBV11-2	CASSFGRGRGNTIYF
TRBJ1-5	TRBV20-1	CSARDRQGNHPQHF
TRBJ1-1	TRBV30	CAWSGFRNTEAFF
TRBJ2-7	TRBV6-1	CASSEAGLAGGPTSYEQYF
TRBJ2-7	TRBV3-1	CASSPTGTRGYEQYF
TRBJ2-3	TRBV20-1	CSARTLDTQYF